The sequence of this TCR beta chain was determined in a study of shared clonotypes between healthy human individuals. V lost 1 base, J lost 0 bases, and 6 bases lay in between. Germline V gene lookup returns CDR1 MNHEY and CDR2 SMNVEV (reference sequence). There are 14 residues in the CDR3. Study observations and caveats: Generation probability values for non-shared clonotypes were lower than those for clonotypes shared by all four donors.

Original methodology: Filtering differed for immunoSEQ, which gave only junction sequences without quality scores. Sequencing was performed with immunoSEQ multiplex PCR; in TCRdb, only in-frame clones are kept and a portion is missing. V and J calls and clone size follow that table, whereas D and trimming were derived from the DNA. The table includes 1.5 million to 2.5 million clones, less than 95% detected once. This clone appeared once. Its antigen is unknown. Naive CD8 cells, CD45RO-negative and positively selected for CCR7, excluded terminally differentiated effector memory CD45RA+ cells. The specimen sequenced was naive CD8+ T cells sorted from blood. The clonotype originates from a man aged 18 to 35 in good health. The gene calls are TRBV27 and TRBJ1-1, with D uncertain. Here the CDR3 reads CASSLYSMNTEAFF. DNA of the CDR3: TGTGCCAGCAGTTTATACAGCATGAACACTGAAGCTTTCTTT.